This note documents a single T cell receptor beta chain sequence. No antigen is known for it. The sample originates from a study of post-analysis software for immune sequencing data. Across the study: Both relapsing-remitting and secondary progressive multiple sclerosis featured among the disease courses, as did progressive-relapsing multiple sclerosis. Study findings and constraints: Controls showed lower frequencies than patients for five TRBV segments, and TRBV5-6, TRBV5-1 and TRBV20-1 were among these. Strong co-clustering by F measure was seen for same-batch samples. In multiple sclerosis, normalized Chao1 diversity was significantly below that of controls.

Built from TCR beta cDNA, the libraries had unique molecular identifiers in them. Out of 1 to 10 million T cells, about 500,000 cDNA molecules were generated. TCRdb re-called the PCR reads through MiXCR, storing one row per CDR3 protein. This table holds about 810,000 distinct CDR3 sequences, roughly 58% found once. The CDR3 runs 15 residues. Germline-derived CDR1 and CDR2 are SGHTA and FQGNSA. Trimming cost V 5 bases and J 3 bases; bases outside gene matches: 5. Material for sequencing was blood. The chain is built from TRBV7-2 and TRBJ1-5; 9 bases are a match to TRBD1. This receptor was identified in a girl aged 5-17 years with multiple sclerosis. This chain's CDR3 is CASSAGTGYNQPQHF. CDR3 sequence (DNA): TGTGCCAGCAGCGCAGGGACAGGGTACAATCAGCCCCAGCATTTT.